A selection of T cell receptor beta chains follows, all from one sample in a study of OX40 agonist ivuxolimab in advanced cancers. Measured with immunoSEQ multiplex PCR; TCRdb has only the in-frame clones, and not every one. The repertoire includes 55,000 to 70,000 clones, around 85% of them detected once, and 3.7% sits in the top ten. The sample in question was CD4+ or CD8+ T cells sorted from blood, obtained in a trial of the OX40 agonist ivuxolimab. Receptors were obtained from an adult with an advanced solid tumor such as melanoma, head and neck, liver or kidney cancer. The CDR3 runs from the conserved cysteine through the conserved F or W. A D gene is named only where the DNA matches it firmly. Part of the rows lack a size; the others show once, few, many or a class for expanded clones.

TRBV7-9	TRBJ2-3	TRBD2	-	TGTGCCAGCAGCCTAGGAGTAGCGGGAGATACGCAGTATTTT	CASSLGVAGDTQYF
TRBV10-3	TRBJ2-5	-	-	TGTGCCATCAGTGTAAGGGAGACCCAGTACTTC	CAISVRETQYF
TRBV7-2	TRBJ1-2	-	-	TGTGCCAGCAGCTTAGAGCACAGAGCTAACTATGGCTACACCTTC	CASSLEHRANYGYTF
TRBV28	TRBJ2-7	-	-	TGTGCCGTCGGCCGTTACGAGCAGTACTTC	CAVGRYEQYF
TRBV7-2	TRBJ2-3	TRBD1	-	TGTGCCAGCAGCTCTCGGACAGGGTCGACAGATACGCAGTATTTT	CASSSRTGSTDTQYF
TRBV4-3	TRBJ2-3	TRBD1	-	TGCGCCAGCAGCCCCCCGCCAGTGGGACAGACCACAGATACGCAGTATTTT	CASSPPPVGQTTDTQYF
TRBV27	TRBJ2-7	-	-	TGTGCCAGCAGAGGGGTCCTGAGAGGGACACCCTACGAGCAGTACTTC	CASRGVLRGTPYEQYF
TRBV4-2	TRBJ1-3	-	-	TGTGCCAGCAGCCAAGATCTACGGCAGATTATTGGAAACACCATATATTTT	CASSQDLRQIIGNTIYF
TRBV7-3	TRBJ2-5	TRBD1	few	TGTGCCAGCAGTGTGGACAGGGAAGAGACCCAGTACTTC	CASSVDREETQYF
TRBV5-1	TRBJ2-2	-	-	TGCGCCAGCAGCTTGGGGCTAGCCGGGGAGCTGTTTTTT	CASSLGLAGELFF
TRBV10-1	TRBJ2-1	-	-	TGCGCCAGCAGTGAGACACTGGGATCCTACAATGAGCAGTTCTTC	CASSETLGSYNEQFF
TRBV5-1	TRBJ1-2	-	-	TGCGCCAGCAGCTTGGATGGGCGGGAATATGGCTACACCTTC	CASSLDGREYGYTF
TRBV9	TRBJ1-5	-	once	TGTGCCAGCAGCCTAGGGGAGGGGTCGGGAAATCAGCCCCAGCATTTT	CASSLGEGSGNQPQHF
TRBV7-2	TRBJ2-7	-	once	TGTGCCAGCAGCCTCCGCTGGCGGGACGAGCAGTACTTC	CASSLRWRDEQYF
TRBV7-9	TRBJ2-1	-	-	TGTGCCAGCAGCTTCAGCGCGGACAATGAGCAGTTCTTC	CASSFSADNEQFF
TRBV7-9	TRBJ1-5	-	-	TGTGCCAGCAGCCAAGTGGAGAGACAAAATCAGCCCCAGCATTTT	CASSQVERQNQPQHF
TRBV9	TRBJ2-2	TRBD2	-	TGTGCCAGCTCAACGGGAGGGGGAGGGCCTCCCGGGGAGCTGTTTTTT	CASSTGGGGPPGELFF
TRBV6-1	TRBJ2-2	-	-	TGTGCCAGCAGTGAACGCAGGGGGGTCACCGGGGAGCTGTTTTTT	CASSERRGVTGELFF
TRBV5-4	TRBJ2-3	-	-	TGTGCCAGCAGCGGCAACACAGATACGCAGTATTTT	CASSGNTDTQYF
TRBV9	TRBJ1-3	-	-	TGTGCCAGCAGCGTAGCTCGGGGGATGAGAGTCACCATATATTTT	CASSVARGMRVTIYF
TRBV19	TRBJ1-2	-	-	TGTGCCAGTAGTATGGGGGTTGGCTATGGCTACACCTTC	CASSMGVGYGYTF
TRBV11-3	TRBJ2-3	TRBD2	-	TGTGCCAGCAGCCCCGGGACTAGCGGAGATACGCAGTATTTT	CASSPGTSGDTQYF
TRBV30	TRBJ2-7	TRBD2	-	TGTGCCTGGAGTAGCCTAGCGGGAGGGCTTGTCTACGAGCAGTACTTC	CAWSSLAGGLVYEQYF
TRBV6-5	TRBJ2-2	TRBD2	-	TGTGCCAGCAGTCCGCCCCGGGGGGTCACCGGGGAGCTGTTTTTT	CASSPPRGVTGELFF
TRBV28	TRBJ2-7	TRBD1	-	TGTGCCAGCAGTTATGGGACAGTCTCCTACGAGCAGTACTTC	CASSYGTVSYEQYF
TRBV6-1	TRBJ2-2	-	-	TGTGCCAGCAGTGAAGCAGGGGACACCGGGGAGCTGTTTTTT	CASSEAGDTGELFF
TRBV5-8	TRBJ2-7	-	once	TGTGCCAGCAGCTTGGCCCTTGGCCAGGGGCACGAGCAGTACTTC	CASSLALGQGHEQYF
TRBV7-6	TRBJ2-7	-	-	TGTGCCAGCAGCCCCATCGGGGACCCGAGGGAGGAGCAGTACTTC	CASSPIGDPREEQYF
TRBV7-2	TRBJ1-2	-	once	TGTGCCAGCGCGGGGGTCAGTTTCCCCTTCCTCTATGGCTACACCTTC	CASAGVSFPFLYGYTF
TRBV27	TRBJ2-4	-	-	TGTGCCAGCAGCTCCGGTACGTCAGCCAAAAACATTCAGTACTTC	CASSSGTSAKNIQYF
TRBV10-2	TRBJ2-7	-	-	TGCGCCAGCAGCGCCCCGACCTACGAGCAGTACTTC	CASSAPTYEQYF
TRBV28	TRBJ1-1	-	-	TGTGCCAGCACTGCGGGACAAATGAACACTGAAGCTTTCTTT	CASTAGQMNTEAFF
TRBV19	TRBJ1-2	-	-	TGTGCCAGTAGTCGTTTCTCTAACTATGGCTACACCTTC	CASSRFSNYGYTF